The present T cell receptor (beta chain) was sequenced within a study of T cells in Graves' hyperthyroidism and ophthalmopathy (dated by TCRdb to about 2019). Regarding the complete study: Peripheral blood samples were taken at initial diagnosis, before any treatment was given. An independent validation cohort of under 20 hyperthyroidism patients and approximately 16 patients who later progressed to ophthalmopathy tested prospective prediction of ophthalmopathy. Once sampling was done, hyperthyroidism patients were given methimazole at a starting dose of 30 mg daily, whereas ophthalmopathy patients were given high-dose intravenous methylprednisolone. The 100 or so discovery patients were randomly divided into training and test sets at a 7:3 ratio. A discovery cohort of about 95 patients, about 43 with Graves' ophthalmopathy and over 55 with stable Graves' hyperthyroidism, was used to find distinguishing TCR V-J signatures. The study also compared thyroid tissue and blood T-cell repertoires from more than 5 Graves' hyperthyroidism patients. The paper reports TCR Vbeta CDR3 sequencing of approximately 140 peripheral blood samples: over 40 ophthalmopathy, some 80 hyperthyroidism and approximately 17 progressor patients. Findings and caveats that apply to the study as a whole: During validation, the model predicted progression to ophthalmopathy a median of about 6.3 months ahead of onset, with approximately 71% sensitivity and almost 75% specificity. Sample size was not statistically predetermined, and blinding of investigators to group allocation was not performed. Blood samples also contained most of the expanded thyroid clonotypes (frequency above 0.001), which suggests that blood repertoires may reflect thyroid immune responses. A 13 V-J signature model separated ophthalmopathy from stable hyperthyroidism, with approximately 86% sensitivity and 81% to 82% specificity in cross-validation and 80%/75% in testing.

Amplification of TCR beta CDR3 regions was carried out from RNA transcripts. The first round of RT-PCR for the TCR CDR3 was performed with the HTBI primer set and the Qiagen OneStep RT-PCR kit. Libraries were constructed in a second round of multiplex PCR, after which size selection and purification were carried out. Sequencing of the libraries was done on an Illumina HiSeq2000 using paired-end 100 bp reads. As for how the authors treated the data: SOAPnuke was used to process the raw data, removing reads that contained adapters or uncalled bases, had a mean Phred below 15, or lacked an exact match to the constant primer or identifier. High-quality paired reads were merged with COPE v1.2.5, and unique nucleotide sequences were defined as clonotypes. Clonotypes were aligned to IMGT TRBV, TRBD and TRBJ reference segments using MiTCR v1.1. Analysis was restricted to V-J combinations with a frequency above 0.0001, which covered 98% to 99.2% of repertoires. The TCS score was defined as the ratio of F50 (clonal expansion) to E x V (chaos), calculated using BLOSUM62-based TCRdist between CDR3 peptides within each V-J. Welch's t-statistics and random forest reduced roughly 500 V-J features to fewer than 15, which were used in a naive Bayes classifier (R e1071). The raw public data were reprocessed by TCRdb itself: fastp quality trimming at Q25, MiXCR clonotype calling, in-frame beta chains only. Rows are combined by CDR3 protein, so each entry shows the most common genes and DNA. TCRdb, rather than the study authors, made the V and J calls. The sample table holds 350,000 to 400,000 distinct CDR3 sequences, of which about 20% were seen once. About 4% of the sample is taken by the ten largest.

Graves' hyperthyroidism was defined as stable when no progression to ophthalmopathy occurred over 18 months of follow-up. Hyperthyroidism patients were newly diagnosed, had a disease duration of under 2 months, and were aged 18 to 65 years. Any patient with an uncontrolled infection, another autoimmune disease, pregnancy or lactation was excluded. Clinical symptoms, serum thyroxine and TRAb, thyroid ultrasound, and orbital computed tomography formed the basis for the diagnoses. PBMCs were isolated from 10 ml of fresh peripheral blood by Ficoll-Paque density gradient centrifugation. Trizol reagent was used to extract total RNA, and RNA quality was then checked on an Agilent 2100 Bioanalyzer. There are many counts of this clonotype. This clone's antigen is unknown. It has no much larger one-base neighbor in the sample; base qualities were not kept. V is pruned by 6 bases and J by 7 bases, leaving 9 bases of the junction without a gene match. Per the germline V gene, SNHLY is the CDR1 and FYNNEI is the CDR2. The CDR3 measures 15 amino acids from cysteine to phenylalanine. Only the CDR3 part of the read is kept: 45 bases, read in frame from the first base.

The chain uses TRBV2 and TRBJ2-5; the central 12 bases match TRBD2. Sequenced: blood. This TCR was sampled from a woman aged 18-29 years with Graves' hyperthyroidism. The base sequence is TGTGCCAGCAGATCGACTAGCGGGGGACCCGGGACCCAGTACTTC. It encodes CASRSTSGGPGTQYF.